This T cell receptor beta chain was identified in a study of T cell repertoires in cytomegalovirus infection. Study background: Public TCR beta signatures marked donors with CMV infection and the matching HLA.

TCRdb reanalysed the reads using MiXCR and keeps one entry per CDR3 protein. The data show some 180,000 distinct CDR3 sequences, roughly 17% seen once. This clonotype has just a few counts. Its antigen is not identified. The V gene's germline CDR1 is MNHEY and CDR2 SVGEGT. The CDR3 loop spans 15 amino acids. V was trimmed by 11 bases and J by 1 base, leaving 20 bases between them. Study-wide results and caveats: Cumulated frequencies of public TCR beta families served to identify carriers of CMV plus the relevant HLA. HLA-C-restricted CMV-specific TCR beta clonotypes were dominant in the ex vivo response.

The genes are TRBV6-2 or TRBV6-3 and TRBJ1-1, with no clear D. The specimen was CD8+ T cells from PBMCs. The TCR comes from a human donor in good health (CMV status not recorded). Some clones in this sample may be carry-over from other donors' samples. CDR3 sequence reads: CAGRLEDGPNTEAFF. The CDR3 region has the DNA TGTGCCGGCCGATTGGAGGACGGACCGAACACTGAAGCTTTCTTT.